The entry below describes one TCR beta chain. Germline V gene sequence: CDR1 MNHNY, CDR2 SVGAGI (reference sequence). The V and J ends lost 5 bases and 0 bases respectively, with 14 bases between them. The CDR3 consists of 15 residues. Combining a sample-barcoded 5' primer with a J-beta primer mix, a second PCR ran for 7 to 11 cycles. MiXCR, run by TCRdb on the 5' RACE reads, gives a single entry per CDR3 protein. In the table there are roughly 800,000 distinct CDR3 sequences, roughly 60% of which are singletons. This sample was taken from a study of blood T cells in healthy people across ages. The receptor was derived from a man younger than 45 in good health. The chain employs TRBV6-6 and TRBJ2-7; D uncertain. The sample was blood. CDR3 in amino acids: CASSTATRSSYEQYF. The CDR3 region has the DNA TGTGCCAGCAGTACTGCGACACGTAGCTCCTACGAGCAGTACTTC.